A selection of T cell receptor beta chains follows, all from one sample in a study of patients and donors after allogeneic stem cell transplantation. In TCRdb, the RT-PCR reads were re-called with MiXCR into one record per CDR3 protein. The sample shows some 200,000 distinct CDR3 sequences, 40% to 45% of them seen only once. The sequenced sample was blood, either unsorted or a sorted T cell fraction (not recorded which). The source is a human donor who was either an allogeneic HSCT recipient or a stem cell or donor lymphocyte infusion donor (not recorded which). It is not recorded whose cells these are; they may come from a transplant donor. Both conserved end residues are part of each CDR3. The order of the fields is J gene, clone size, V gene, CDR3 protein. Part of the rows lack a size; the others show once, few, many or a class for expanded clones.

TRBJ1-2 | - | TRBV29-1 | CSVVSRPGQGGIGYTF
TRBJ1-1 | - | TRBV7-9 | CASSFPDARNTEAFF
TRBJ1-2 | few | TRBV7-3 | CASSSGTGSHGYTF
TRBJ1-4 | few | TRBV12-3/TRBV12-4 | CASSLGHSRGTNEKLFF
TRBJ2-1 | few | TRBV4-3 | CASSFEFILYNEQFF
TRBJ2-3 | few | TRBV9 | CASSGLTSGRASTDTQYF
TRBJ1-2 | - | TRBV7-8 | CASSFGSIGTAVRYGYTF
TRBJ2-1 | - | TRBV27 | CASSPTTAQEQFF
TRBJ2-5 | few | TRBV10-3 | CAISEAGGGETQYF
TRBJ2-2 | - | TRBV29-1 | CSAGEANTGELFF
TRBJ1-2 | - | TRBV5-6 | CASSLAKPGNGYTF
TRBJ1-2 | - | TRBV6-5 | CASRGAGSPYGYTF
TRBJ2-5 | once | TRBV12-3/TRBV12-4 | CASSLESPTQGEWETQYF
TRBJ2-2 | - | TRBV20-1 | CSARERGNTGELFF
TRBJ2-1 | - | TRBV12-3/TRBV12-4 | CASLFLGAYNEQFF
TRBJ2-1 | - | TRBV12-3/TRBV12-4 | CASRKRGEMVNEQFF
TRBJ2-6 | - | TRBV5-6 | CASSRYSGANVLTF